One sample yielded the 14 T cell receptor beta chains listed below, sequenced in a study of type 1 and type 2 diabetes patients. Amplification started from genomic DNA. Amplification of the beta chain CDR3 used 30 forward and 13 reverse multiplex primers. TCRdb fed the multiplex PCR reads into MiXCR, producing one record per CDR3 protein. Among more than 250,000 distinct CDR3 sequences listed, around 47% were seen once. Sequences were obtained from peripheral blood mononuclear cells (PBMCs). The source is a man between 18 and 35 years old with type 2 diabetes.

The CDR3 here is CASSLNDPGTEAFF. For the CDR3, the DNA is TGCGCCAGCAGCTTGAATGACCCCGGGACTGAAGCTTTCTTT. The chain is built from TRBV5-1 and TRBJ1-1; D gene ambiguous. Trimming pared 1 base from V and 5 bases from J, leaving 12 bases between. Germline V CDR1 and CDR2: SGHRS, YFSETQ. The CDR3 loop spans 14 amino acids.

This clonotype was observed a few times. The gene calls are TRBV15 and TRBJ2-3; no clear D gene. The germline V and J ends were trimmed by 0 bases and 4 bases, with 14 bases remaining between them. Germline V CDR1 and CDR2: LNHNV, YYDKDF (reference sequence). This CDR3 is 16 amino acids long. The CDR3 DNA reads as TGTGCCACCAGCAGAGACCCCGTTCTTAGTGCAGATACGCAGTATTTT. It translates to CATSRDPVLSADTQYF.

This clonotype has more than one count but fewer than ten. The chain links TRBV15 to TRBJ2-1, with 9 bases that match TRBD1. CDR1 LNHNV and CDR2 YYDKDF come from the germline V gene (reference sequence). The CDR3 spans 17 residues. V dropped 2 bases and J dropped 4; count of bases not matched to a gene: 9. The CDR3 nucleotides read TGTGCCACCAGCAGAATGGCGCGGGACAGGGCTTACAATGAGCAGTTCTTC. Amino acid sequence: CATSRMARDRAYNEQFF.

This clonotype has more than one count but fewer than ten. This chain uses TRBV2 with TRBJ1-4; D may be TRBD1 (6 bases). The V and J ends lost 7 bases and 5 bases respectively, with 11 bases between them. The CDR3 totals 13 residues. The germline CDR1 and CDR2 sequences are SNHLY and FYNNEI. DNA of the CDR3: TGTGCCAGCACGGGTCAGGGGAATGAAAAACTGTTTTTT. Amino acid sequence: CASTGQGNEKLFF. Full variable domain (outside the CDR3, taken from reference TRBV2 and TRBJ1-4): EPEVTQTPSHQVTQMGQEVILRCVPISNHLYFYWYRQILGQKVEFLVSFYNNEISEKSEIFDDQFSVERPDGSNFTLKIRSTKLEDSAMYFCASTGQGNEKLFFGSGTQLSVL.

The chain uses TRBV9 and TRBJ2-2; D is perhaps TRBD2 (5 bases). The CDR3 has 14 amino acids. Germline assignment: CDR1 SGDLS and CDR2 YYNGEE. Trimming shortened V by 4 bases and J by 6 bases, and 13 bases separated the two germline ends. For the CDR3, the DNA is TGTGCCAGCAGCCAAGTGCAACTAGCCGGGGAGCTGTTTTTT. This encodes CASSQVQLAGELFF.

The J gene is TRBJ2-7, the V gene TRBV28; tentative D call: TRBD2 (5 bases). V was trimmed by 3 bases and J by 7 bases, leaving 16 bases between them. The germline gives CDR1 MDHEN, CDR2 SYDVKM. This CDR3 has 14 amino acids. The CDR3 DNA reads TGTGCCAGCAGTTTGGAGGCGGGCCTCAGGGAGCAGTACTTC. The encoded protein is CASSLEAGLREQYF.

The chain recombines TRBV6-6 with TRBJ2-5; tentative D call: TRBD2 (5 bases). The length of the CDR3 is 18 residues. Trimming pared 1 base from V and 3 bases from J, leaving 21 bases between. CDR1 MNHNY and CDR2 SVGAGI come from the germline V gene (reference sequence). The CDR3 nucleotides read TGTGCCAGCAGTTACTTCCCGCCCGGACTCCGGCAAGAAGAGACCCAGTACTTC. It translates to CASSYFPPGLRQEETQYF.

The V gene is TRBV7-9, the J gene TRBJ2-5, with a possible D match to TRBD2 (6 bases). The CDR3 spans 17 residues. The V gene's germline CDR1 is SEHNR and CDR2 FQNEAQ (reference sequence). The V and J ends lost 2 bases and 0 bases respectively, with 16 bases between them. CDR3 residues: CASSLKVSAGHQETQYF. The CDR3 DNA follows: TGTGCCAGCAGCTTAAAGGTCAGCGCGGGACACCAAGAGACCCAGTACTTC. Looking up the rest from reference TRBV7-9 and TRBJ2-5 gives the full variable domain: DTGVSQNPRHKITKRGQNVTFRCDPISEHNRLYWYRQTLGQGPEFLTYFQNEAQLEKSRLLSDRFSAERPKGSFSTLEIQRTEQGDSAMYLCASSLKVSAGHQETQYFGPGTRLLVL.

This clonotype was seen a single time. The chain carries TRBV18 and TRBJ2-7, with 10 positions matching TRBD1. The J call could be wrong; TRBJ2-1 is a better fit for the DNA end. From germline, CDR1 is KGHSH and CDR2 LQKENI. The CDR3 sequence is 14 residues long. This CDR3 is CASSPPGTGDEQFF. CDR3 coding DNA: TGTGCCAGCTCACCACCCGGGACAGGGGATGAGCAGTTCTTC.

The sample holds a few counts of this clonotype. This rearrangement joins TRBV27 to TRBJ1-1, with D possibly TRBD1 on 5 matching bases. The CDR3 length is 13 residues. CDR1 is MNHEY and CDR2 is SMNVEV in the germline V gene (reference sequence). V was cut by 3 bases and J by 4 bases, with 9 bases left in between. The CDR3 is CASSFSGATEAFF. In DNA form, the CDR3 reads TGTGCCAGCAGTTTCTCCGGGGCCACTGAAGCTTTCTTT.

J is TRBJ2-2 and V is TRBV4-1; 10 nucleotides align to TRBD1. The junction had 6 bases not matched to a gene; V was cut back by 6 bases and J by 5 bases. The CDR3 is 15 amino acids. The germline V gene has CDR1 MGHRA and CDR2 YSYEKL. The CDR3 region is CASRPGQGSTGELFF. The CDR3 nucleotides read TGCGCCAGCAGGCCGGGACAGGGGTCAACCGGGGAGCTGTTTTTT.

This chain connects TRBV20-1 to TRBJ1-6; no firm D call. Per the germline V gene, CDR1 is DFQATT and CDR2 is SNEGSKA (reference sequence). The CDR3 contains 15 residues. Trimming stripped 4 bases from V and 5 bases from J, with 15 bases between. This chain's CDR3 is CSATYTTRDNSPLHF. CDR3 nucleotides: TGCAGTGCTACCTATACTACACGGGATAATTCACCCCTCCACTTT.

CDR3 DNA: TGTGCCAGCAGCTTAACCCCCTCCAGAGAGACCCAGTACTTC. It codes for CASSLTPSRETQYF. V and J are TRBV13 and TRBJ2-5; no firm D call. The CDR3 runs to 14 residues. The V end was cut by 2 bases, the J end by 4 bases, with 11 bases between. Germline V gene lookup returns CDR1 PRHDT and CDR2 FYEKMQ (reference sequence).

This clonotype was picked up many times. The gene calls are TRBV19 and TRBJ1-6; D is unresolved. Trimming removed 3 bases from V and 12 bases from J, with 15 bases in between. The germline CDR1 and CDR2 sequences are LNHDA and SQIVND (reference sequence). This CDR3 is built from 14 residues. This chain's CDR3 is CASSIEADGGPLHF. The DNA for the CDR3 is TGTGCCAGTAGTATCGAGGCAGACGGTGGACCCCTCCACTTT. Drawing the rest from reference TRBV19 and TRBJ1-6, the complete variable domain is DGGITQSPKYLFRKEGQNVTLSCEQNLNHDAMYWYRQDPGQGLRLIYYSQIVNDFQKGDIAEGYSVSREKKESFPLTVTSAQKNPTAFYLCASSIEADGGPLHFGNGTRLTVT.